The 25 T cell receptor beta chains below come from one sample, sequenced in a study of identifying expanded T cells in peripheral blood. The data were produced by immunoSEQ multiplex PCR, yet TCRdb's version contains in-frame clones alone and is incomplete. Here the sample spans about 89,000 clones, approximately 86% being singletons. The specimen was blood. The receptors come from a person aged 18 to 75 in good health.

The chain employs TRBV30 and TRBJ2-5; TRBD2 is a possible D gene (5 bases). The CDR3 sequence is 12 residues long. Germline CDR1 reads GTSNPN; CDR2 reads SVGIG (reference sequence). The ends were cut back, 0 bases at V and 3 bases at J, with 5 bases in the middle. CDR3 in amino acids: CAWSVLEETQYF. DNA of the CDR3: TGTGCCTGGAGTGTACTAGAAGAGACCCAGTACTTC.

The chain has TRBV7-2 and TRBJ1-1, with D perhaps TRBD1 (6 bases). Looked up from germline, CDR1 is SGHTA and CDR2 is FQGNSA. CDR3 length equals 15 residues. Between the trimmed V and J ends, which lost 5 bases and 4 bases, there was a span of 17 bases. CDR3 in DNA: TGTGCCAGCAGCCCAGTTGGGGGGCTGGGCACTGAAGCTTTCTTT. It specifies CASSPVGGLGTEAFF.

In this sample, this clone turned up a few times. The V call is TRBV7-9, the J call TRBJ2-7; D not resolved. V lost 6 bases and J lost 5, with 8 bases in between. This CDR3 is built from 11 residues. Germline loops: CDR1 SEHNR, CDR2 FQNEAQ (reference sequence). The CDR3 DNA reads TGTGCCAGCAGGGGTTCCCACGAGCAGTACTTC. This gives the protein CASRGSHEQYF.

The chain uses TRBV28 and TRBJ2-5; 8 bases match TRBD1. CDR3 length: 15 amino acids. CDR1 MDHEN and CDR2 SYDVKM come from the germline V gene. V dropped 7 bases and J dropped 2; count of bases not matched to a gene: 9. DNA of the CDR3: TGTGCCAGCACCCTCAGGGGGCGCTGGCAAGAGACCCAGTACTTC. This translates into CASTLRGRWQETQYF.

Concerning this clone itself: Other nucleotide sequences from this sample produce the same CDR3. The chain combines TRBV19 with TRBJ1-1; D is undetermined. From germline, CDR1 is LNHDA and CDR2 SQIVND (reference sequence). V was clipped by 3 bases and J by 0 bases, with 5 bases between them. CDR3 length: 13 residues. CDR3 protein: CASSISMNTEAFF. DNA for the CDR3: TGTGCCAGTAGTATCTCAATGAACACTGAAGCTTTCTTT.

The rearrangement joins TRBV7-9 to TRBJ1-1; D gene ambiguous. V lost 4 bases, J lost 3 bases, and 3 bases lay in between. Per the germline V gene, CDR1 is SEHNR and CDR2 is FQNEAQ (reference sequence). The CDR3 runs to 11 residues. The CDR3 reads CASSYYTEAFF. CDR3 bases: TGTGCCAGCAGCTACTACACTGAAGCTTTCTTT.

V is TRBV7-3 and J is TRBJ1-1; TRBD1 is a possible D gene (5 bases). Germline-derived CDR1 and CDR2 are SGHTA and FQGTGA. The CDR3 totals 14 residues. With 5 bases removed from V and 4 bases from J, the gap between germline ends came to 14 bases. The chain's CDR3 is CASSQLAGVTEAFF. As DNA, the CDR3 is TGTGCCAGCAGCCAACTGGCGGGGGTCACTGAAGCTTTCTTT. Combining the CDR3 with reference TRBV7-3 and TRBJ1-1 gives the whole variable domain GAGVSQTPSNKVTEKGKYVELRCDPISGHTALYWYRQSLGQGPEFLIYFQGTGAADDSGLPNDRFFAVRPEGSVSTLKIQRTERGDSAVYLCASSQLAGVTEAFFGQGTRLTVV.

This chain links TRBV9 with TRBJ2-7; no reliable D call. Looked up from germline, CDR1 is SGDLS and CDR2 is YYNGEE. The CDR3 runs 15 residues. The V gene lost 0 bases and the J gene lost 1 base, with 11 bases spanning the gap. The CDR3 sequence is CASSVGLDLSYEQYF. The CDR3 DNA follows: TGTGCCAGCAGCGTAGGTCTCGACCTTTCCTACGAGCAGTACTTC.

This clone was counted once. The CDR3 spells CASSEMAGGPTDTQYF. CDR3 nucleotides: TGCGCCAGCAGTGAGATGGCGGGGGGGCCCACAGATACGCAGTATTTT. The rearrangement uses TRBV10-1 and TRBJ2-3; TRBD2 matches at 9 bases. This CDR3 region has 16 residues. The junction had 5 bases not matched to a gene; V was cut back by 2 bases and J by 2 bases. Germline V lookup: CDR1 WNHNN, CDR2 SYGVQD (reference sequence).

The chain is built from TRBV5-1 and TRBJ2-5, with D hard to call. The ends were cut back, 4 bases at V and 3 bases at J, with 7 bases in the middle. Germline values: CDR1 SGHRS, CDR2 YFSETQ. This CDR3 spans 12 amino acids. CDR3 nucleotides: TGCGCCAGCAGCAATTCGGAAGAGACCCAGTACTTC. Its translation: CASSNSEETQYF.

This chain connects TRBV6-5 to TRBJ1-2; D may be TRBD1 (5 bases). This CDR3 spans 15 amino acids. The ends were cut back, 2 bases at V and 4 bases at J, with 14 bases in the middle. Looked up from germline, CDR1 is MNHEY and CDR2 is SVGAGI. DNA for the CDR3: TGTGCCAGCAGTTACGATTCATCGACAGCCTATGGCTACACCTTC. Translation gives CASSYDSSTAYGYTF.

The chain uses TRBV6-4 and TRBJ1-2; 10 nucleotides agree with TRBD1. Losses at the gene ends were 6 bases for V and 0 bases for J; bases not matched to a gene: 7. Germline V lookup: CDR1 MRHNA, CDR2 SNTAGT. This CDR3 has 16 amino acids. The DNA of the CDR3 is TGTGCCAGCAGCCCGACAGGGGGCTTTCCTAACTATGGCTACACCTTC. Its protein product is CASSPTGGFPNYGYTF.

The V call is TRBV19, the J call TRBJ2-5; weak D call: TRBD2 (5 bases). Germline V gene data show CDR1 as LNHDA and CDR2 as SQIVND (reference sequence). V dropped 5 bases and J dropped 14 bases, with 18 bases sitting between them. The CDR3 contains 12 residues. The CDR3 nucleotides read TGTGCCAGTAGTCGCCTTGCTGGACTCCCTTACTTC. Protein: CASSRLAGLPYF.

J is TRBJ2-2 and V is TRBV19; TRBD2 matches 7 bases. Germline CDR1 LNHDA, CDR2 SQIVND (reference sequence). The V and J ends lost 3 bases and 2 bases, in that order; junction bases with no gene match: 9. The CDR3 covers 17 residues. In nucleotides, the CDR3 is TGTGCCAGTAGTATCCCCGGACTAGTTCCAAACACCGGGGAGCTGTTTTTT. It specifies CASSIPGLVPNTGELFF.

This rearrangement joins TRBV9 to TRBJ2-5, with D unresolved. Germline values: CDR1 SGDLS, CDR2 YYNGEE. The length of the CDR3 is 16 residues. Trimming took 2 bases from V and 2 from J, leaving 16 bases between them. The CDR3 sequence is CASSVGTYEQQETQYF. The CDR3, as DNA: TGTGCCAGCAGCGTTGGTACTTACGAACAACAAGAGACCCAGTACTTC. Supplemented by reference TRBV9 and TRBJ2-5, the full variable domain reads DSGVTQTPKHLITATGQRVTLRCSPRSGDLSVYWYQQSLDQGLQFLIQYYNGEERAKGNILERFSAQQFPDLHSELNLSSLELGDSALYFCASSVGTYEQQETQYFGPGTRLLVL.

This sequence joins TRBV7-9 and TRBJ2-2; tentative D call: TRBD1 (6 bases). Germline V lookup: CDR1 SEHNR, CDR2 FQNEAQ (reference sequence). CDR3 length: 15 residues. The ends were cut back, 6 bases at V and 4 bases at J, with 15 bases in the middle. The CDR3, as DNA: TGTGCCAGCAGGGATAACAGGGTTTCCACCGGGGAGCTGTTTTTT. Amino acids: CASRDNRVSTGELFF.

This chain links TRBV4-3 with TRBJ2-3, with D possibly being TRBD1 or TRBD2 (6 bases each). Germline V CDR1 and CDR2: LGHNA, YSLEER. The germline V and J ends were trimmed by 0 bases and 2 bases, with 18 bases remaining between them. The CDR3 contains 18 residues. The CDR3 here is CASSQDLTAGTSTDTQYF. The CDR3 DNA reads TGCGCCAGCAGCCAAGATCTCACGGCGGGGACATCCACAGATACGCAGTATTTT.

The V and J genes are TRBV13 and TRBJ2-3, with D possibly TRBD1 on 5 matching bases. V was cut by 4 bases and J by 5 bases, with 7 bases left in between. The CDR3 sequence is 12 residues long. Germline lookup yields CDR1 PRHDT and CDR2 FYEKMQ (reference sequence). For the CDR3, the DNA is TGTGCCAGCAGCTCCCAGGGAGATACGCAGTATTTT. This gives the protein CASSSQGDTQYF.

The gene calls are TRBV6-5 and TRBJ1-2; 9 positions match TRBD1. The CDR3 covers 16 residues. The junction had 8 bases not matched to a gene; V was cut back by 2 bases and J by 4 bases. The V gene's germline CDR1 is MNHEY and CDR2 SVGAGI. As DNA, the CDR3 is TGTGCCAGCAGTTACAGTTTGGGACAGGGCGGCTATGGCTACACCTTC. It codes for CASSYSLGQGGYGYTF.

J is TRBJ2-7 and V is TRBV10-2; D may be TRBD2 (5 bases). Deletions cut 4 bases from V and 3 bases from J, with 13 bases between. This CDR3 has 14 residues. The germline CDR1 and CDR2 sequences are WSHSY and SAAADI. The CDR3 region has the DNA TGCGCCAGCAGTGGGACTGAGAAGGTCTACGAGCAGTACTTC. Protein product: CASSGTEKVYEQYF.

V gene TRBV5-1 combines with J gene TRBJ1-2; possible D gene TRBD1, 5 bases. The CDR3 covers 16 residues. CDR1 and CDR2 (germline): SGHRS, YFSETQ. The V gene lost 6 bases and the J gene lost 0 bases, with 18 bases spanning the gap. CDR3 loop: CASNPGGGQTNYGYTF. Here the CDR3 DNA reads TGCGCCAGCAACCCCGGGGGGGGTCAGACTAACTATGGCTACACCTTC.

This chain uses TRBV11-3 with TRBJ2-3; 11 bases align to TRBD2. The V gene end was trimmed by 6 bases and the J gene end by 2 bases; junction bases not matched to a gene: 13. Per germline, CDR1 SGHNT and CDR2 YENEEA. The length of the CDR3 is 18 residues. CDR3 bases: TGTGCCAGCAGACAAGGGAGTACTAGCGGGGGATACACAGATACGCAGTATTTT. Residues: CASRQGSTSGGYTDTQYF.

The J gene is TRBJ2-7, the V gene TRBV5-1; D might be TRBD2 (6 bases). The germline gives CDR1 SGHRS, CDR2 YFSETQ. The V end was cut by 5 bases, the J end by 2 bases, with 17 bases between. The CDR3 runs to 15 residues. The CDR3 DNA reads as TGCGCCAGCAGGATAGAAAGCGGGTTTACCTACGAGCAGTACTTC. Encoded protein: CASRIESGFTYEQYF.

V is TRBV5-6 and J is TRBJ2-3, with 7 bases that match TRBD2. The germline V gene has CDR1 SGHDT and CDR2 YYEEEE. Trimming cost V 0 bases and J 4 bases; bases outside gene matches: 5. The CDR3 is made up of 15 amino acids. CDR3 region: CASSLGSGAADTQYF. The CDR3, as DNA: TGTGCCAGCAGCTTGGGGAGCGGGGCGGCAGATACGCAGTATTTT.

The V and J genes are TRBV6-5 and TRBJ2-7; D gene uncertain. This CDR3 region has 14 residues. Germline V CDR1 and CDR2: MNHEY, SVGAGI. The germline V and J ends were trimmed by 3 bases and 2 bases, with 11 bases remaining between them. For the CDR3, the DNA is TGTGCCAGCAGTTATAACGACAAGGCCTACGAGCAGTACTTC. This gives the protein CASSYNDKAYEQYF.